This TCR beta chain was sequenced for a study of Graves' ophthalmopathy and Graves' hyperthyroidism. The study's findings and limits: Blood contained most expanded thyroid clonotypes exceeding 0.001 frequency.

Aged 18 to 65, hyperthyroidism patients had new diagnoses of under 2 months' duration. The authors amplified TCR beta CDR3 regions from RNA transcripts. The authors performed first-round RT-PCR with HTBI primers and then a second-round multiplex PCR. TCRdb called the multiplex PCR reads again in MiXCR, with one record for every CDR3 protein. The table includes about 600,000 distinct CDR3 sequences, just under 40% detected once. Trimming took off 2 bases at V and 3 bases at J, with 6 bases between the two ends. The CDR3 loop spans 12 amino acids. The germline V gene has CDR1 DFQATT and CDR2 SNEGSKA (reference sequence). There are a few counts of this clonotype. Its specificity is not known.

The sequencing input was peripheral blood or thyroid tissue (not recorded which). V is TRBV20-1 and J is TRBJ2-3; D is unclear. The receptor comes from an adult man with Graves' hyperthyroidism. In DNA, the CDR3 is TGCAGTGCTAGACGCCGGACAGATACGCAGTATTTT. This sequence encodes CSARRRTDTQYF.